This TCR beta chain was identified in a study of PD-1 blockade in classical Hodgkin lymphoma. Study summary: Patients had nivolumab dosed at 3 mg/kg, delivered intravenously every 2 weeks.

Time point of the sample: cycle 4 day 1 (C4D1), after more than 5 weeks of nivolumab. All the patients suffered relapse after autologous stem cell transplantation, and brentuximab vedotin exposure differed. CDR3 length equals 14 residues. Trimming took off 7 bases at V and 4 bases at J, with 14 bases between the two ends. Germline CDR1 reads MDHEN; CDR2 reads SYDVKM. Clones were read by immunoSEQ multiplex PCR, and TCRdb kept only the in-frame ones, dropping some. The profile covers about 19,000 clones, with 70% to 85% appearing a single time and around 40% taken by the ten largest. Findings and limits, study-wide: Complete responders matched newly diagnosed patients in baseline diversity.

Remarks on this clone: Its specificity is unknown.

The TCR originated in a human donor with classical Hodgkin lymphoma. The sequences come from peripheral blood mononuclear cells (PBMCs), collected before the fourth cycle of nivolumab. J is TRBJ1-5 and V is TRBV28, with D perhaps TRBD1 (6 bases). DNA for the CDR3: TGTGCCAGCATCCTAGGGGGGGGAAATCAGCCCCAGCATTTT. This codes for CASILGGGNQPQHF.